What follows is one T cell receptor beta chain and its context. Its target is unknown. The data stem from a study of cytomegalovirus exposure and HLA in healthy donors. Points from the study as a whole: When a later analysis was performed, an Asian-associated ancestry cluster reportedly had fewer N-insertions than the roughly 640-donor mean. The only immune exposure information that was available was CMV serostatus. TCR beta V- and J-gene trimming, according to a later analysis, was linked to a missense DCLRE1C variant.

The CDR3 spans 14 residues. V was cut by 6 bases and J by 2 bases, with 17 bases left in between. Germline V CDR1 and CDR2: SQVTM, ANQGSEA. The PCR was carried out with 60 Vbeta primers and 13 Jbeta primers. Sequencing was performed with immunoSEQ multiplex PCR; in TCRdb, only in-frame clones are kept and a portion is missing. The sample has 150,000 to 200,000 clones; roughly 77% are singletons. Sequencing used PBMCs. The chain links TRBV29-1 to TRBJ2-7; D might be TRBD1 (5 bases). The clonotype comes from a woman aged 45 to 65 in good health and CMV-seronegative. The CDR3 spells CSVADRLQAYEQYF. CDR3 bases: TGCAGCGTGGCTGACAGACTTCAGGCCTACGAGCAGTACTTC.